The T cell receptor (beta chain) under discussion was sequenced for a study of T cell responses to AZD1222 COVID-19 vaccine. Study-level points and caveats: Spike-wide coverage was observed for vaccine-associated CD4 TCRs, with dominant responses at 160-218 and 743-854. Every sample of the repertoires postdated the peak T cell response. A rise in Spike-specific TCR breadth and depth followed two AZD1222 doses.

Trimming shortened V by 2 bases and J by 6 bases, and 4 bases separated the two germline ends. The CDR3 runs 12 residues. Assay used: immunoSEQ multiplex PCR; TCRdb lists only in-frame clones, some missing. The profile shows over 45,000 clones, 85% of them singletons. This clone has only one observation. Its antigen is currently unknown. V usage is TRBV12-3 or TRBV12-4 and J usage is TRBJ2-2; D is unclear. The sequences come from peripheral blood, collected on day 0 of MenACWY control vaccination. This TCR was recovered from an adult in good health. The chain's CDR3 is CASSLNAGELFF. Written as DNA, the CDR3 is TGTGCCAGCAGTTTAAACGCCGGGGAGCTGTTTTTT.